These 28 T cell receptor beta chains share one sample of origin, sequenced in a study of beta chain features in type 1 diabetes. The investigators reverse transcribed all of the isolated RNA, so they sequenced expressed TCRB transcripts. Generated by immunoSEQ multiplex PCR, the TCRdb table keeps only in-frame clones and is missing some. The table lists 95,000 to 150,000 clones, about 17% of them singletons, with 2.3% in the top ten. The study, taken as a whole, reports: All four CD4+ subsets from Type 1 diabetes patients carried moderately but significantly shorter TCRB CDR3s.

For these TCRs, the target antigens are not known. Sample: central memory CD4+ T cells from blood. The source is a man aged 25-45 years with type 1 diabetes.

The CDR3 is CASTGDPKGLNYGYTF. In DNA, the CDR3 is TGTGCCAGCACGGGGGACCCAAAGGGATTAAACTATGGCTACACCTTC. The V gene is TRBV2, the J gene TRBJ1-2; tentatively, D is TRBD1 (5 bases). The germline V and J ends were trimmed by 7 bases and 2 bases, with 20 bases remaining between them. CDR3 length equals 16 residues. Germline values: CDR1 SNHLY, CDR2 FYNNEI.

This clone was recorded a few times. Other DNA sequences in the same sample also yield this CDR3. In DNA form, the CDR3 reads TGTGCCTGGAGTGGTGGCTCTGGAAACACCATATATTTT. Translating it yields CAWSGGSGNTIYF. The chain links TRBV30 to TRBJ1-3; D not resolved. The V end was cut by 1 base, the J end by 0 bases, with 4 bases between. Per germline, CDR1 GTSNPN and CDR2 SVGIG (reference sequence). The CDR3 is made up of 13 amino acids.

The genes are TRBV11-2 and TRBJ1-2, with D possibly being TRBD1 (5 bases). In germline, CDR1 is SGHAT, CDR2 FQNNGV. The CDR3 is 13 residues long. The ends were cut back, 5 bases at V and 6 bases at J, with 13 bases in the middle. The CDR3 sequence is CASSPRRGDGYTF. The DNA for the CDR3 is TGTGCCAGCAGCCCACGACGAGGGGATGGCTACACCTTC. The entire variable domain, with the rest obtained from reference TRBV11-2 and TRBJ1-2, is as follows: EAGVAQSPRYKIIEKRQSVAFWCNPISGHATLYWYQQILGQGPKLLIQFQNNGVVDDSQLPKDRFSAERLKGVDSTLKIQPAKLEDSAVYLCASSPRRGDGYTFGSGTRLTVV.

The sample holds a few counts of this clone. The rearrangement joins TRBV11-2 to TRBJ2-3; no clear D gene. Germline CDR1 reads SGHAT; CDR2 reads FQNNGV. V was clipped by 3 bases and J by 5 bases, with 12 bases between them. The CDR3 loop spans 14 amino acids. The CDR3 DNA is TGTGCCAGCAGCTTCCGCATGGACGGAGATACGCAGTATTTT. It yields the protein CASSFRMDGDTQYF.

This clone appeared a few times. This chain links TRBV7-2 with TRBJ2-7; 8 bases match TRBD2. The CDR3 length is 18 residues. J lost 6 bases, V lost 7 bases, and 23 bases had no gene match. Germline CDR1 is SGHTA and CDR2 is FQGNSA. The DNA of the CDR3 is TGTGCCAGCACCCAAAATCCCGGGGGGGCAGACTCTGGGAGCGAGCAGTACTTC. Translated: CASTQNPGGADSGSEQYF.

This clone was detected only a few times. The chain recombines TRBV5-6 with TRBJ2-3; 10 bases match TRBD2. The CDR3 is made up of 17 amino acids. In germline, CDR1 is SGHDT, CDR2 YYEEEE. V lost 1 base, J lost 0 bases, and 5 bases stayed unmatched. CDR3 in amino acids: CASSLRLAGASTDTQYF. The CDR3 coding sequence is TGTGCCAGCAGCTTGCGGCTAGCGGGGGCTAGCACAGATACGCAGTATTTT.

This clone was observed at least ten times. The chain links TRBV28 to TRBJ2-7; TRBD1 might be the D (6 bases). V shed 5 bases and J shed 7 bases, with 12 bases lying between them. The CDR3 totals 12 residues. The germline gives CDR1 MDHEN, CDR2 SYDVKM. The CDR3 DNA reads TGTGCCAGCAGTATACAGGGAGTAGAGCAGTACTTC. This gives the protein CASSIQGVEQYF.

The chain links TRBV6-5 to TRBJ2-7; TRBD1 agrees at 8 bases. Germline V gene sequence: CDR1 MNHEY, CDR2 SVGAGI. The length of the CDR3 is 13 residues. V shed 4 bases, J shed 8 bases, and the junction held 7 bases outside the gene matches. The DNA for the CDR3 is TGTGCCAGCAGTTCTGACAGGGGTCACCAGCAGTACTTC. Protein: CASSSDRGHQQYF.

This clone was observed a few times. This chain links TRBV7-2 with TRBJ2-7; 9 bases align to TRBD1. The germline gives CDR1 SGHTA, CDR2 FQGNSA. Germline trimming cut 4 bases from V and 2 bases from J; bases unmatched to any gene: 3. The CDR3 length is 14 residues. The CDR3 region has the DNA TGTGCCAGCAGCTCCGGGACAGGGACCTACGAGCAGTACTTC. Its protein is CASSSGTGTYEQYF.

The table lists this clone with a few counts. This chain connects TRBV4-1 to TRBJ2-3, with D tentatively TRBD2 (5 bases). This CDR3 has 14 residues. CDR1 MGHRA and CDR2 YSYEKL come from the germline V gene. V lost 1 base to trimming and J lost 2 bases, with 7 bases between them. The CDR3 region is CASSQAGYTDTQYF. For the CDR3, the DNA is TGCGCCAGCAGCCAAGCGGGGTACACAGATACGCAGTATTTT.

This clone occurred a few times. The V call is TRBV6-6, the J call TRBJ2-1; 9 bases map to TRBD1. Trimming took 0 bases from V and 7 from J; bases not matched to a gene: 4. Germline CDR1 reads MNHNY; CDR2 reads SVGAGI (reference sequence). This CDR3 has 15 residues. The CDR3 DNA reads TGTGCCAGCAGTTACTCGGGGACAGGGTATAATGAGCAGTTCTTC. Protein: CASSYSGTGYNEQFF.

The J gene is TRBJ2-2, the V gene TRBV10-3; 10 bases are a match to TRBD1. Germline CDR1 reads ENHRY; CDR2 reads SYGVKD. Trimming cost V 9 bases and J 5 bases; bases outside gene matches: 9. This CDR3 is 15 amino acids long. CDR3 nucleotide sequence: TGTGCCATGGGAACCGGGACAGGGGTTACCGGGGAGCTGTTTTTT. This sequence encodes CAMGTGTGVTGELFF.

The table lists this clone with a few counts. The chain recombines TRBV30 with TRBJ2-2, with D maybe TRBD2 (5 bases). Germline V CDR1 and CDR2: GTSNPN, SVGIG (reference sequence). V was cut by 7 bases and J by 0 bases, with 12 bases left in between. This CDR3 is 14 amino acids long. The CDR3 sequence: CASRPGTNTGELFF. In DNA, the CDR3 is TGTGCCTCAAGGCCGGGGACGAACACCGGGGAGCTGTTTTTT. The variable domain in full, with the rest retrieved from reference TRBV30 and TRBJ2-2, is SQTIHQWPATLVQPVGSPLSLECTVEGTSNPNLYWYRQAAGRGLQLLFYSVGIGQISSEVPQNLSASRPQDRQFILSSKKLLLSDSGFYLCASRPGTNTGELFFGEGSRLTVL.

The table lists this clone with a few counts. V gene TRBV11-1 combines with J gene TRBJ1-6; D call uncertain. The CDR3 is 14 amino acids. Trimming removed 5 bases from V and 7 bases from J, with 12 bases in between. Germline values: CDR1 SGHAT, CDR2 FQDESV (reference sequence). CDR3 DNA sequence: TGTGCCAGCAGCCCTCAGGTTAACAATTCACCCCTCCACTTT. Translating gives CASSPQVNNSPLHF.

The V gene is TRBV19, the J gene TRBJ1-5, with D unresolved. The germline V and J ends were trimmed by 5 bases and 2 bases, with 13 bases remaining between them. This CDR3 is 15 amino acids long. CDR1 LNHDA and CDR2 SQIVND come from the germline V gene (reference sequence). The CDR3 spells CASSRDGEGNQPQHF. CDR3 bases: TGTGCCAGTAGTCGGGATGGGGAGGGCAATCAGCCCCAGCATTTT.

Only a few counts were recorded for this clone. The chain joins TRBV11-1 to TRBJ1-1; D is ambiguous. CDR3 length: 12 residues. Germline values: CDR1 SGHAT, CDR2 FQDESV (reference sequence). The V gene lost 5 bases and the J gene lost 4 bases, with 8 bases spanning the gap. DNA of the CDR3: TGTGCCAGCAGCGTCCACGGCACTGAAGCTTTCTTT. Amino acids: CASSVHGTEAFF.

The chain's CDR3 is CASSLGGQGSADTQYF. CDR3 DNA sequence: TGTGCCAGCTCACTAGGGGGACAGGGGTCAGCAGATACGCAGTATTTT. The genes are TRBV18 and TRBJ2-3; 10 bases fit TRBD1. CDR3 length equals 16 residues. V dropped 4 bases and J dropped 4; count of bases not matched to a gene: 8. CDR1 and CDR2 from the germline V gene are KGHSH and LQKENI.

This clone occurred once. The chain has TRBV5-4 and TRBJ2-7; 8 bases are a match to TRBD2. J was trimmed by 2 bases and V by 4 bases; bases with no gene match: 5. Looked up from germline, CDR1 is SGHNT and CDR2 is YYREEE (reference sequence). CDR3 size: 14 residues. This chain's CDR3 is CASSPVGGAYEQYF. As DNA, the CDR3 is TGTGCCAGCAGCCCAGTCGGGGGGGCCTACGAGCAGTACTTC.

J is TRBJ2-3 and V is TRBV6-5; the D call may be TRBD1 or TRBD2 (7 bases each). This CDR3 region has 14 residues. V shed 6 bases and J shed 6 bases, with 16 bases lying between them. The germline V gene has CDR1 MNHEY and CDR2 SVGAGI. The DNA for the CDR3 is TGTGCCAGCAGCCTCCAGGGGGGGCGGGATACGCAGTATTTT. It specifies CASSLQGGRDTQYF.

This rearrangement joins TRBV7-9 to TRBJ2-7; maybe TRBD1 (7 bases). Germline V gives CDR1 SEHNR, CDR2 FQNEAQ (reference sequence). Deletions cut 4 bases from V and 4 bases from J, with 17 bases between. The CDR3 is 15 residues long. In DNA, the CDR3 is TGTGCCAGCAGCTCGGGACAGCCCGGGGGATACGAGCAGTACTTC. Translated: CASSSGQPGGYEQYF.

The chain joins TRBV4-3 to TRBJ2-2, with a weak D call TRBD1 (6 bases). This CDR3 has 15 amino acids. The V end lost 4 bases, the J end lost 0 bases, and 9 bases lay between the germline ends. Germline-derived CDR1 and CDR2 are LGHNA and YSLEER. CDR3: CASSRRDTNTGELFF. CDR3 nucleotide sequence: TGCGCCAGCAGCCGCCGGGACACGAACACCGGGGAGCTGTTTTTT.

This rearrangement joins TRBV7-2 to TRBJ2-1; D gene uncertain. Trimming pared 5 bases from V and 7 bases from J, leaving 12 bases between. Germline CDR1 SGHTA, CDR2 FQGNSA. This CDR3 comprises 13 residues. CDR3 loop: CASSPHGGNEQFF. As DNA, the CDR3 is TGTGCCAGCAGCCCTCATGGTGGAAATGAGCAGTTCTTC.

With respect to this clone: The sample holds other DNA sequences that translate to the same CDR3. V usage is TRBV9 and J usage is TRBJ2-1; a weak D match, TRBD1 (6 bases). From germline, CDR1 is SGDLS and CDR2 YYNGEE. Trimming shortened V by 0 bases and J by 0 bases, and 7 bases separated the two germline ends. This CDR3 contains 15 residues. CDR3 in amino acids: CASSVGGGSYNEQFF. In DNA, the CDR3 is TGTGCCAGCAGCGTAGGAGGGGGCTCCTACAATGAGCAGTTCTTC.

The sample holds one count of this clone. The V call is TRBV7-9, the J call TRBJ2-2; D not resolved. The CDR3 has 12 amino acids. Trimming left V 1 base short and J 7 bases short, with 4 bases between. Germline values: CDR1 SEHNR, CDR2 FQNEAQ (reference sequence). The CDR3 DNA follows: TGTGCCAGCAGCTTAGTCGACGGGGAGCTGTTTTTT. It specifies CASSLVDGELFF.

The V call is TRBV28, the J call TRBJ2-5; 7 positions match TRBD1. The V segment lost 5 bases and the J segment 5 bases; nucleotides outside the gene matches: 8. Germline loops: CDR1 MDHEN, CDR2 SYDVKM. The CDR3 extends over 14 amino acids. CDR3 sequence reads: CASSPTGARETQYF. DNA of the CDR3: TGTGCCAGCAGTCCCACAGGGGCGAGGGAGACCCAGTACTTC.

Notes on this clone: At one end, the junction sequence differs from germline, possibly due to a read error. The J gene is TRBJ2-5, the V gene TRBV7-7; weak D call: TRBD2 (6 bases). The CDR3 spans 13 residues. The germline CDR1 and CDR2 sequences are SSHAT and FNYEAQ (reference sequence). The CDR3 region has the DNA TGTGCTAGCAGCTTAGCCGGGGGAGAGACCCAGTACTTC. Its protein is CASSLAGGETQYF.

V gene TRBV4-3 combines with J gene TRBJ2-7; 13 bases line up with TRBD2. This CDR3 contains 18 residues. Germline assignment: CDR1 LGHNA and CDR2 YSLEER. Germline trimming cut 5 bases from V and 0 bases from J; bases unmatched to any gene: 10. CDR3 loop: CASSYRLAGGGSSYEQYF. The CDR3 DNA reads TGCGCCAGCAGCTATCGACTAGCGGGGGGCGGGAGCTCCTACGAGCAGTACTTC.

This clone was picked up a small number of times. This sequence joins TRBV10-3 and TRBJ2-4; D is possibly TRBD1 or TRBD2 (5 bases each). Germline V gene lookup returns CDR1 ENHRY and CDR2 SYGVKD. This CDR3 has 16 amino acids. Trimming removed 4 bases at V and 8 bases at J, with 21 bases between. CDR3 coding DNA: TGTGCCATCAGTGCGAACGGGGTTCCCGAAGGGGACATTCAGTACTTC. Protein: CAISANGVPEGDIQYF.